The 21 T cell receptor beta chains presented below share a single source sample, sequenced in a study of blood T cell repertoires in COVID-19. Here immunoSEQ multiplex PCR was the method, and the copy in TCRdb shows in-frame clones only, minus some. The sample has over 250,000 clones, approximately 84% seen once. Source material: peripheral blood. The receptor source for this set is a human donor with COVID-19, enrolled during active disease. The donor label of this sample is uncertain.

V is TRBV28 and J is TRBJ1-2; D not certain. CDR3 size: 12 residues. Trimming took off 7 bases at V and 0 bases at J, with 6 bases between the two ends. Germline V gene sequence: CDR1 MDHEN, CDR2 SYDVKM. For the CDR3, the DNA is TGTGCCAGCAAGGAGCCTAACTATGGCTACACCTTC. Translation gives CASKEPNYGYTF.

This chain connects TRBV14 to TRBJ2-1, with D maybe TRBD1 (6 bases). The V and J ends lost 4 bases and 8 bases respectively, with 15 bases between them. CDR1 is SGHDN, CDR2 FVKESK, per germline. The CDR3 length is 14 residues. For the CDR3, the DNA is TGTGCCAGCAGCCGTACATTTGAGGGGGATGAGCAGTTCTTC. The encoded protein is CASSRTFEGDEQFF.

The V and J genes are TRBV4-1 and TRBJ2-3; no reliable D call. With 4 bases removed from V and 4 bases from J, the gap between germline ends came to 9 bases. The CDR3 loop spans 13 amino acids. The germline gives CDR1 MGHRA, CDR2 YSYEKL. The CDR3 nucleotides read TGCGCCAGCAGCCTTGTTTCTCCAGATACGCAGTATTTT. Translated: CASSLVSPDTQYF.

In this sample, this clone turned up once. J is TRBJ2-7 and V is TRBV3-1 (or the pseudogene TRBV3-2); the match to TRBD1 covers 7 bases. V lost 5 bases to trimming and J lost 9 bases; unmatched junction nucleotides: 13. CDR1 LGHDT and CDR2 YNNKEL come from the germline V gene (reference sequence). The CDR3 extends over 14 amino acids. DNA of the CDR3: TGTGCCAGCAGCTTGGGACAGCCTATATGGGGGCAGTACTTC. Translation: CASSLGQPIWGQYF.

This sequence joins TRBV30 and TRBJ1-1; D unclear. The germline V and J ends were trimmed by 2 bases and 1 base, with 8 bases remaining between them. CDR3 length equals 13 residues. CDR1 is GTSNPN, CDR2 SVGIG, per germline (reference sequence). The DNA of the CDR3 is TGTGCCTGGAGTCGGAGGGCGAACACTGAAGCTTTCTTT. Its protein is CAWSRRANTEAFF.

The V gene is TRBV27, the J gene TRBJ1-1; D not certain. The germline CDR1 and CDR2 sequences are MNHEY and SMNVEV (reference sequence). The CDR3 loop spans 16 amino acids. Trimming pared 0 bases from V and 0 bases from J, leaving 11 bases between. The DNA of the CDR3 is TGTGCCAGCAGTTTATCCCCCCGAGGGATGAACACTGAAGCTTTCTTT. Protein: CASSLSPRGMNTEAFF.

As DNA, the CDR3 is TGTGCCAGCTCTCCAACCATGTTACAGGGGAACAATCAGCCCCAGCATTTT. Its translation: CASSPTMLQGNNQPQHF. The chain combines TRBV18 with TRBJ1-5; 7 bases match TRBD1. The CDR3 covers 17 residues. The junction had 14 bases not matched to a gene; V was cut back by 6 bases and J by 3 bases. Looked up from germline, CDR1 is KGHSH and CDR2 is LQKENI. Together with reference TRBV18 and TRBJ1-5, the CDR3 gives the full variable domain: NAGVMQNPRHLVRRRGQEARLRCSPMKGHSHVYWYRQLPEEGLKFMVYLQKENIIDESGMPKERFSAEFPKEGPSILRIQQVVRGDSAAYFCASSPTMLQGNNQPQHFGDGTRLSIL.

This clone was counted a single time. The sample contains more than one DNA sequence encoding this CDR3. For the CDR3, the DNA is TGTGCCAGCAGGACAGGGAACACTGAAGCTTTCTTT. As protein: CASRTGNTEAFF. The chain carries TRBV28 and TRBJ1-1, with D perhaps matching TRBD1 (6 bases). Germline CDR1 and CDR2: MDHEN and SYDVKM. Trimming took 6 bases from V and 1 from J, leaving 6 bases between them. This CDR3 has 12 amino acids. The variable domain in full, with the rest retrieved from reference TRBV28 and TRBJ1-1, is DVKVTQSSRYLVKRTGEKVFLECVQDMDHENMFWYRQDPGLGLRLIYFSYDVKMKEKGDIPEGYSVSREKKERFSLILESASTNQTSMYLCASRTGNTEAFFGQGTRLTVV.

The V and J genes are TRBV3-1 (or the pseudogene TRBV3-2) and TRBJ2-1, with D unclear. The CDR3 runs 13 residues. The V and J ends lost 5 bases and 1 base respectively, with 6 bases between them. Looked up from germline, CDR1 is LGHDT and CDR2 is YNNKEL (reference sequence). The chain's CDR3 is CASSFLSYNEQFF. The CDR3 DNA is TGTGCCAGCAGCTTCCTATCCTACAATGAGCAGTTCTTC.

This clone was seen just once. Other DNA sequences in the same sample also yield this CDR3. This chain uses TRBV3-1 (or the pseudogene TRBV3-2) with TRBJ2-7, with D tentatively TRBD2 (6 bases). The CDR3 runs 15 residues. Looked up from germline, CDR1 is LGHDT and CDR2 is YNNKEL (reference sequence). Trimming took 3 bases from V and 2 from J, leaving 14 bases between them. CDR3 residues: CASSQGLAGTYEQYF. DNA for the CDR3: TGTGCCAGCAGCCAGGGTCTTGCGGGAACCTACGAGCAGTACTTC.

The DNA of the CDR3 is TGTGCCAGCTCACCACTAGGCGGAGATACGCAGTATTTT. It is translated as CASSPLGGDTQYF. This chain uses TRBV18 with TRBJ2-3; no clear D. The V gene's germline CDR1 is KGHSH and CDR2 LQKENI. The CDR3 contains 13 residues. Trimming removed 1 base at V and 5 bases at J, with 7 bases between.

This clone showed up just once. The chain carries TRBV5-1 and TRBJ1-5, with D hard to call. Germline assignment: CDR1 SGHRS and CDR2 YFSETQ. The CDR3 runs 15 residues. V was clipped by 1 base and J by 0 bases, with 8 bases between them. CDR3 in amino acids: CASSLTGDSNQPQHF. CDR3 coding DNA: TGCGCCAGCAGCTTGACCGGGGATAGCAATCAGCCCCAGCATTTT.

The chain uses TRBV12-3 or TRBV12-4 and TRBJ1-1; possible D gene TRBD1, 6 bases. Trimming shortened V by 5 bases and J by 0 bases, and 7 bases separated the two germline ends. This CDR3 is 13 amino acids long. CDR3 amino acids: CASSRDMNTEAFF. The CDR3 DNA sequence: TGTGCCAGCAGTAGGGACATGAACACTGAAGCTTTCTTT.

The J gene is TRBJ1-3, the V gene TRBV2; D not resolved. CDR1 SNHLY and CDR2 FYNNEI come from the germline V gene. The CDR3 totals 15 residues. V lost 6 bases to trimming and J lost 0 bases, with 12 bases between them. This chain's CDR3 is CASRSRVLSGNTIYF. DNA for the CDR3: TGTGCCAGCAGAAGCCGGGTTCTCTCTGGAAACACCATATATTTT.

V gene TRBV9 combines with J gene TRBJ2-1; TRBD2 agrees at 8 bases. In germline, CDR1 is SGDLS, CDR2 YYNGEE. With V trimmed by 5 bases and J by 4 bases, 11 bases remained unmatched. The length of the CDR3 is 16 residues. DNA for the CDR3: TGTGCCAGCAGTCAAAGGGCGGGAGGAGGTTACAATGAGCAGTTCTTC. Its protein is CASSQRAGGGYNEQFF.

The chain links TRBV7-3 to TRBJ2-7; TRBD1 agrees at 7 bases. J was trimmed by 3 bases and V by 0 bases; bases with no gene match: 5. This CDR3 is 15 amino acids long. Germline loops: CDR1 SGHTA, CDR2 FQGTGA. CDR3 region: CASSLTGQGDYEQYF. The CDR3, as DNA: TGTGCCAGCAGCTTAACGGGGCAGGGGGACTACGAGCAGTACTTC.

The V call is TRBV7-8, the J call TRBJ2-1; 8 nucleotides match TRBD2. The J segment lost 7 bases and the V segment lost 2 bases, leaving 16 bases of the junction unmatched. CDR3 length equals 18 residues. Germline CDR1 is SGHVS and CDR2 is FQNEAQ. CDR3 DNA: TGTGCCAGCAGCTTACAATCGGTTTGGCGGGAGGCCTGGAATGAGCAGTTCTTC. This translates into CASSLQSVWREAWNEQFF.

This clone was seen only a few times. The chain employs TRBV20-1 and TRBJ1-5; 10 bases fit TRBD1. After removal of 3 bases from V and 6 bases from J, the junction contained 5 bases not matched to a gene. Germline CDR1 reads DFQATT; CDR2 reads SNEGSKA (reference sequence). The CDR3 has 14 residues. The CDR3: CSASEGQGPQPQHF. The DNA for the CDR3 is TGCAGTGCTAGTGAGGGACAGGGGCCTCAGCCCCAGCATTTT.

CDR3 DNA: TGTGCCAGCAGCCAACTAGCGCAAGAGACCCAGTACTTC. Residues: CASSQLAQETQYF. V usage is TRBV7-8 and J usage is TRBJ2-5, with 7 bases lining up with TRBD2. The CDR3 consists of 13 residues. Germline V CDR1 and CDR2: SGHVS, FQNEAQ. V was clipped by 5 bases and J by 2 bases; unmatched bases: 2.

This clone was picked up a small number of times. The same CDR3 arises from other DNA sequences in this sample as well. The chain carries TRBV30 and TRBJ2-3; D possibly corresponds to TRBD2 (5 bases). Germline V gene lookup returns CDR1 GTSNPN and CDR2 SVGIG (reference sequence). There are 13 residues in the CDR3. The V gene lost 1 base and the J gene lost 2 bases, with 7 bases spanning the gap. CDR3 bases: TGTGCCTGGAGTGCGGGATTCACAGATACGCAGTATTTT. It is translated as CAWSAGFTDTQYF.

The chain employs TRBV5-1 and TRBJ2-7; D unresolved. With 6 bases removed from V and 1 base from J, the gap between germline ends came to 14 bases. CDR1 and CDR2 from the germline V gene are SGHRS and YFSETQ. The CDR3 runs to 14 residues. In DNA, the CDR3 is TGCGCCAGCATATTTTTTCCGGGTTCCTACGAGCAGTACTTC. Protein sequence: CASIFFPGSYEQYF.